This T cell receptor beta chain appears in the sequencing data of a study of post-analysis software for immune sequencing data. Unique molecular identifiers tagged the TCR beta cDNA libraries. Input of about 0.9 to 10 million T cells yielded roughly 530,000 cDNA molecules. TCRdb ran MiXCR on the PCR reads and lists one entry per CDR3 protein. Of roughly 400,000 distinct CDR3 sequences in the sample, more than 30% were seen once. V was pared by 0 bases and J by 0 bases, with 13 bases between. The CDR3 has 17 residues. Germline loops: CDR1 SGHTA, CDR2 FQGNSA. Findings and limits, study-wide: TRBV5-6, TRBV5-1 and TRBV20-1 were among five TRBV segments more frequent in patients than controls. Compared with controls, patients showed significantly lower normalized Chao1 diversity.

This clonotype was picked up one time. The antigen is not known. The receptor was isolated from a girl under 10 years old with multiple sclerosis. Material: blood. The rearrangement joins TRBV7-2 to TRBJ2-3; D is unresolved. The CDR3 spells CASSLASGRTSTDTQYF. In nucleotides, the CDR3 is TGTGCCAGCAGCTTAGCGTCCGGGCGGACCAGCACAGATACGCAGTATTTT.